A selection of T cell receptor beta chains follows, all from one sample in a study of T cell responses to AZD1222 COVID-19 vaccine. The repertoire was sequenced with immunoSEQ multiplex PCR; TCRdb's copy has only in-frame clones and lacks some. The sample holds roughly 36,000 clones, about 88% seen once. Sequenced material: peripheral blood, taken on day 0 of AZD1222 vaccination. These receptor sequences come from an adult in good health. The CDR3 runs from the conserved cysteine through the conserved F or W. The order of the fields is clone size, V gene, J gene, D gene, CDR3 DNA, CDR3 protein. D genes are given only for firm matches. Clone size is shown for a subset of rows, as once, few, many or a class of expanded clone.

clone_size: .
v_call: TRBV10-3
j_call: TRBJ1-4
d_call: .
cdr3_nt: TGTGCCATCAGTGGGGACGCACCAACTAATGAAAAACTGTTTTTT
cdr3_aa: CAISGDAPTNEKLFF

clone_size: .
v_call: TRBV7-6
j_call: TRBJ1-1
d_call: .
cdr3_nt: TGTGCCAGCAGCTTAATCGGTCAGGTGGGGACTGAAGCTTTCTTT
cdr3_aa: CASSLIGQVGTEAFF

clone_size: .
v_call: TRBV5-5
j_call: TRBJ2-7
d_call: .
cdr3_nt: TGTGCTACGAGGGGCCCGACCTACGAGCAGTACTTC
cdr3_aa: CATRGPTYEQYF

clone_size: .
v_call: TRBV5-1
j_call: TRBJ2-7
d_call: TRBD2
cdr3_nt: TGCGCCAGCAGGGCTAGCGGGAGCTACGAGCAGTACTTC
cdr3_aa: CASRASGSYEQYF

clone_size: .
v_call: TRBV28
j_call: TRBJ1-1
d_call: .
cdr3_nt: TGTGCCAGCAGTTTAGTAATGAACACTGAAGCTTTCTTT
cdr3_aa: CASSLVMNTEAFF

clone_size: .
v_call: TRBV6-2/TRBV6-3
j_call: TRBJ2-7
d_call: TRBD2
cdr3_nt: TGTGCCAGCAGTTACGGGGGACTAGCGGGTGTCCTCTCCTACGAGCAGTACTTC
cdr3_aa: CASSYGGLAGVLSYEQYF

clone_size: .
v_call: TRBV18
j_call: TRBJ1-6
d_call: TRBD1
cdr3_nt: TGTGCCAGCTCACCACCGGGACAGGGAGGTAATTCACCCCTCCACTTT
cdr3_aa: CASSPPGQGGNSPLHF

clone_size: .
v_call: TRBV7-2
j_call: TRBJ2-7
d_call: .
cdr3_nt: TGTGCCAGCAGCTTAATCTCGGGCAGGACCTACGAGCAGTACTTC
cdr3_aa: CASSLISGRTYEQYF

clone_size: once
v_call: TRBV28
j_call: TRBJ2-7
d_call: TRBD1
cdr3_nt: TGTGCCAGCAGCAAAACAGGGGGTGAATCCCACGAGCAGTACTTC
cdr3_aa: CASSKTGGESHEQYF

clone_size: .
v_call: TRBV7-2
j_call: TRBJ2-3
d_call: .
cdr3_nt: TGTGCCAGCGGGTGGGCATCTAGCACAGATACGCAGTATTTT
cdr3_aa: CASGWASSTDTQYF

clone_size: .
v_call: TRBV6-5
j_call: TRBJ1-5
d_call: .
cdr3_nt: TGTGCCAGCAGAACAGGCAATCAGCCCCAGCATTTT
cdr3_aa: CASRTGNQPQHF

clone_size: once
v_call: TRBV5-1
j_call: TRBJ2-1
d_call: TRBD2
cdr3_nt: TGCGCCAGCAGCTTCAGGGCTAGCGGGAGGTCCTACAATGAGCAGTTCTTC
cdr3_aa: CASSFRASGRSYNEQFF

clone_size: .
v_call: TRBV3-1/TRBV3-2
j_call: TRBJ1-3
d_call: .
cdr3_nt: TGTGCCAGCAGCCAAGATAGGGGCGTGAGCTCTGGAAACACCATATATTTT
cdr3_aa: CASSQDRGVSSGNTIYF

clone_size: .
v_call: TRBV5-3
j_call: TRBJ2-3
d_call: TRBD2
cdr3_nt: TGTGCCAGAAGCTTAAGCGGGAGAAAGGGGACAGATACGCAGTATTTT
cdr3_aa: CARSLSGRKGTDTQYF

clone_size: once
v_call: TRBV3-1/TRBV3-2
j_call: TRBJ1-6
d_call: .
cdr3_nt: TGTGCCAGCAGCCAGGGGGCGGGAAATTCACCCCTCCACTTT
cdr3_aa: CASSQGAGNSPLHF

clone_size: .
v_call: TRBV6-5
j_call: TRBJ1-2
d_call: .
cdr3_nt: TGTGCCAGCCGGGCAGTCTATGGCTACACCTTC
cdr3_aa: CASRAVYGYTF

clone_size: .
v_call: TRBV6-5
j_call: TRBJ1-4
d_call: .
cdr3_nt: TGTGCCAGCAGTTGGGCAGGGTTCAAGGAAAAACTGTTTTTT
cdr3_aa: CASSWAGFKEKLFF

clone_size: .
v_call: TRBV28
j_call: TRBJ1-2
d_call: .
cdr3_nt: TGTGCCAGCAGTTCACCTGGGGCGGGGGGCTACACCTTC
cdr3_aa: CASSSPGAGGYTF

clone_size: .
v_call: TRBV7-9
j_call: TRBJ1-6
d_call: TRBD1
cdr3_nt: TGTGCCAGCAGCCGCGAAGACAGGGATTCTTCACCCCTCCACTTT
cdr3_aa: CASSREDRDSSPLHF

clone_size: .
v_call: TRBV10-3
j_call: TRBJ1-1
d_call: .
cdr3_nt: TGTGCCATCAGGGTGAACACTGAAGCTTTCTTT
cdr3_aa: CAIRVNTEAFF

clone_size: once
v_call: TRBV19
j_call: TRBJ2-6
d_call: .
cdr3_nt: TGTGCCAGTACTCCGGAGGGGGTCGGCTCTGGGGCCAACGTCCTGACTTTC
cdr3_aa: CASTPEGVGSGANVLTF

clone_size: .
v_call: TRBV5-1
j_call: TRBJ2-7
d_call: .
cdr3_nt: TGCGCCAGCAGCTTGGGAGGCAGGCTCATCTACGAGCAGTACTTC
cdr3_aa: CASSLGGRLIYEQYF

clone_size: .
v_call: TRBV5-1
j_call: TRBJ1-1
d_call: .
cdr3_nt: TGCGCCAGCAATCCTGCCGGGAACACTGAAGCTTTCTTT
cdr3_aa: CASNPAGNTEAFF

clone_size: .
v_call: TRBV24-1
j_call: TRBJ2-1
d_call: .
cdr3_nt: TGTGCCACCAGTGAAATAGCGGATGGTGAGCAGTTCTTC
cdr3_aa: CATSEIADGEQFF

clone_size: .
v_call: TRBV18
j_call: TRBJ1-5
d_call: .
cdr3_nt: TGTGCCAGCTCACTAGGTACAGAGAATCAGCCCCAGCATTTT
cdr3_aa: CASSLGTENQPQHF

clone_size: .
v_call: TRBV27
j_call: TRBJ2-7
d_call: .
cdr3_nt: TGTGCCAGCAGTTTATCTTGGGGGGCCAACGAGCAGTACTTC
cdr3_aa: CASSLSWGANEQYF

clone_size: .
v_call: TRBV11-3
j_call: TRBJ2-2
d_call: .
cdr3_nt: TGTGCCAGCAGCTTAGCATCGAACACCGGGGAGCTGTTTTTT
cdr3_aa: CASSLASNTGELFF

clone_size: .
v_call: TRBV3-1/TRBV3-2
j_call: TRBJ2-7
d_call: .
cdr3_nt: TGTGCCAGCAGCCCTAGCCGGAACAGGGCAACCTACGAGCAGTACTTC
cdr3_aa: CASSPSRNRATYEQYF

clone_size: .
v_call: TRBV2
j_call: TRBJ2-4
d_call: TRBD1
cdr3_nt: TGTGCCAGCAGGGGGGACAGCAGCTTAGCCAAAAACATTCAGTACTTC
cdr3_aa: CASRGDSSLAKNIQYF

clone_size: .
v_call: TRBV5-1
j_call: TRBJ1-2
d_call: .
cdr3_nt: TGCGCCAGCAGGAGTGGAGAATATGGCTACACCTTC
cdr3_aa: CASRSGEYGYTF

clone_size: .
v_call: TRBV6-1
j_call: TRBJ1-4
d_call: .
cdr3_nt: TGTGCCAGCAGTGAAAGCCCAGGGTCGGGTGAAAAACTGTTTTTT
cdr3_aa: CASSESPGSGEKLFF

clone_size: .
v_call: TRBV9
j_call: TRBJ2-1
d_call: TRBD2
cdr3_nt: TGTGCCAGCAGCGTAGCGGGAGGTACCTACAATGAGCAGTTCTTC
cdr3_aa: CASSVAGGTYNEQFF

clone_size: .
v_call: TRBV3-1/TRBV3-2
j_call: TRBJ1-2
d_call: TRBD1
cdr3_nt: TGTGCCAGCAGCCAAGGACAGGGTAACTATGGCTACACCTTC
cdr3_aa: CASSQGQGNYGYTF

clone_size: .
v_call: TRBV6-1
j_call: TRBJ2-7
d_call: .
cdr3_nt: TGTGCCAGCAGTTCTCCTGGAGGGGGAGGGTACGAGCAGTACTTC
cdr3_aa: CASSSPGGGGYEQYF

clone_size: .
v_call: TRBV6-5
j_call: TRBJ2-3
d_call: TRBD2
cdr3_nt: TGTGCCAGCATTATCGGGGGGGCCGGGACAGATACGCAGTATTTT
cdr3_aa: CASIIGGAGTDTQYF

clone_size: .
v_call: TRBV6-5
j_call: TRBJ1-1
d_call: TRBD1
cdr3_nt: TGTGCCAGCAGTAGTAATACAGGGGTCACTGAAGCTTTCTTT
cdr3_aa: CASSSNTGVTEAFF

clone_size: .
v_call: TRBV6-5
j_call: TRBJ2-7
d_call: .
cdr3_nt: TGTGCCAGCAGCCGGACAGCCCAAGGCTCCTACGAGCAGTACTTC
cdr3_aa: CASSRTAQGSYEQYF

clone_size: .
v_call: TRBV6-5
j_call: TRBJ1-2
d_call: .
cdr3_nt: TGTGCCAGCAGTTTTACGGGAGACTATGGCTACACCTTC
cdr3_aa: CASSFTGDYGYTF

clone_size: .
v_call: TRBV7-9
j_call: TRBJ1-3
d_call: .
cdr3_nt: TGTGCCAGCAGCCGACAGAGCGGGACGGGCCCTGGAAACACCATATATTTT
cdr3_aa: CASSRQSGTGPGNTIYF

clone_size: .
v_call: TRBV3-1/TRBV3-2
j_call: TRBJ2-5
d_call: .
cdr3_nt: TGTGCCAGCAGCCCCTACCTAACGGCGGGGCGGGAGACCCAGTACTTC
cdr3_aa: CASSPYLTAGRETQYF

clone_size: once
v_call: TRBV29-1
j_call: TRBJ1-1
d_call: TRBD1
cdr3_nt: TGCAGCGTTGACAGGGGGCTGGGCACTGAAGCTTTCTTT
cdr3_aa: CSVDRGLGTEAFF

clone_size: .
v_call: TRBV28
j_call: TRBJ2-3
d_call: .
cdr3_nt: TGTGCCAGCAGTCTTGATCAGCCTTCAGATACGCAGTATTTT
cdr3_aa: CASSLDQPSDTQYF

clone_size: once
v_call: TRBV7-9
j_call: TRBJ1-1
d_call: .
cdr3_nt: TGTGCCAGCAAGGGGCAGAACCTTCCTGGCACTGAAGCTTTCTTT
cdr3_aa: CASKGQNLPGTEAFF

clone_size: .
v_call: TRBV19
j_call: TRBJ2-1
d_call: .
cdr3_nt: TGTGCCAGTAGTATTAGGGCCACCTACAATGAGCAGTTCTTC
cdr3_aa: CASSIRATYNEQFF

clone_size: .
v_call: TRBV9
j_call: TRBJ1-2
d_call: .
cdr3_nt: TGTGCCAGCAGCGTAGACGGCGCCTATGGCTACACCTTC
cdr3_aa: CASSVDGAYGYTF

clone_size: few
v_call: TRBV4-1
j_call: TRBJ1-2
d_call: .
cdr3_nt: TGCGCCAGCAGCCCGGGACGGGTTGGTGGCTACACCTTC
cdr3_aa: CASSPGRVGGYTF

clone_size: .
v_call: TRBV10-3
j_call: TRBJ1-2
d_call: TRBD1
cdr3_nt: TGTGCCATCACGACCGGGACAGGCTATGGCTACACCTTC
cdr3_aa: CAITTGTGYGYTF

clone_size: .
v_call: TRBV4-1
j_call: TRBJ1-5
d_call: TRBD1
cdr3_nt: TGCGCCAGCAGCCAACGAGGGGGCAGAGGATACAATCAGCCCCAGCATTTT
cdr3_aa: CASSQRGGRGYNQPQHF